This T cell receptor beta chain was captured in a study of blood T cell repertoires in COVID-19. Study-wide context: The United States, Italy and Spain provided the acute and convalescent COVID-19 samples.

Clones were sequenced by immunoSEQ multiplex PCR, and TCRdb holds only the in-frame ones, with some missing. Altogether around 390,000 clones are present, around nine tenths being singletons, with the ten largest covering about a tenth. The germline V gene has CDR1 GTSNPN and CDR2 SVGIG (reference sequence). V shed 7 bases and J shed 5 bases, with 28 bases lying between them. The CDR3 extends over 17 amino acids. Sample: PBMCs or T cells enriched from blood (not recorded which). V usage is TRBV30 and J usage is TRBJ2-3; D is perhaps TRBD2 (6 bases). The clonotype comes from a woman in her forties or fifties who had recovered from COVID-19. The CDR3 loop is CASRHWEASKNGDTQYF. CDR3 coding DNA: TGTGCCTCCCGTCATTGGGAGGCCAGCAAAAATGGAGATACGCAGTATTTT.